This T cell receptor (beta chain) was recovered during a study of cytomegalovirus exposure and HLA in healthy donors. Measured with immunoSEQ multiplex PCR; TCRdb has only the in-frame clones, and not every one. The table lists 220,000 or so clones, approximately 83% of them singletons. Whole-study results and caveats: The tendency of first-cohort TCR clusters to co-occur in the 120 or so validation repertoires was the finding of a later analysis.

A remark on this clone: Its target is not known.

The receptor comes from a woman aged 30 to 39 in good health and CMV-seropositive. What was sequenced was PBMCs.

The CDR3, as DNA: TGTGCCAGCAGCTTAAGACAGGGGTTCTACGAGCAGTACTTC. Translating it yields CASSLRQGFYEQYF. The chain couples TRBV11-3 to TRBJ2-7; 8 nucleotides match TRBD1. Germline V gives CDR1 SGHNT, CDR2 YENEEA. With 2 bases clipped from V and 3 bases from J, the junction kept 3 bases outside the gene matches. The CDR3 runs to 14 residues.